The sequence of this T cell receptor (beta chain) was determined in a study of T cells in Graves' hyperthyroidism and ophthalmopathy. Study background: Before treatment of any kind, peripheral blood was taken at initial diagnosis. General study findings and limits: Most thyroid clonotypes that were expanded above 0.001 also turned up in blood.

In this sample, this clonotype turned up many times. The antigen remains unidentified. Diagnoses rested on clinical symptoms, serum thyroxine and TRAb, thyroid ultrasound and orbital computed tomography. Regions amplified from RNA transcripts were the TCR beta CDR3 regions. The TCR CDR3 was amplified in a first-round RT-PCR using the HTBI primer set. A single record per CDR3 protein comes from TCRdb applying MiXCR to the multiplex PCR reads. Counted here are about 480,000 distinct CDR3 sequences, approximately 25% occurring once; the ten biggest clones make up approximately 11%. The V gene lost 7 bases and the J gene lost 4 bases, with 13 bases spanning the gap. This CDR3 comprises 13 residues. Germline CDR1 MDHEN, CDR2 SYDVKM.

The rearrangement uses TRBV28 and TRBJ1-2; no clear D. The receptor's source is a woman between 25 and 40 years old with Graves' ophthalmopathy. The specimen was blood. The DNA of the CDR3 is TGTGCCAGCACCAGAGCGGACCTCTATGGCTACACCTTC. It encodes CASTRADLYGYTF.